What follows are 9 T cell receptor beta chains derived from one specimen sequenced in a study of cytomegalovirus exposure and HLA in healthy donors. PCR employed 60 Vbeta and 13 Jbeta primers. TCRdb's copy holds only in-frame clones and misses some; the assay was immunoSEQ multiplex PCR. The profile shows some 67,000 clones, over 70% of them singletons. The sample consisted of PBMCs. Every receptor here comes from a man aged 55 to 70 in good health and CMV-seropositive.

The genes are TRBV9 and TRBJ2-2; a possible D gene is TRBD2 (5 bases). CDR1 and CDR2 from the germline V gene are SGDLS and YYNGEE. The CDR3 runs 13 residues. V was trimmed by 4 bases and J by 5 bases, leaving 9 bases between them. The CDR3: CASSTRGTGELFF. Here the CDR3 DNA reads TGTGCCAGCAGCACTAGAGGAACCGGGGAGCTGTTTTTT.

The J gene is TRBJ1-1, the V gene TRBV5-4, with D perhaps matching TRBD1 (6 bases). Germline V gene lookup returns CDR1 SGHNT and CDR2 YYREEE (reference sequence). The CDR3 covers 12 residues. The V end lost 4 bases, the J end lost 6 bases, and 10 bases lay between the germline ends. In DNA form, the CDR3 reads TGTGCCAGCAGCCAACAGGGCCCTGAAGCTTTCTTT. Its protein product is CASSQQGPEAFF.

This chain links TRBV27 with TRBJ2-5; D is possibly TRBD1 (6 bases). V was shortened by 2 bases and J by 5 bases, with 12 bases between the two germline ends. This CDR3 has 14 residues. The germline V gene has CDR1 MNHEY and CDR2 SMNVEV (reference sequence). The CDR3 loop reads CASSLGGDWETQYF. In DNA, the CDR3 is TGTGCCAGCAGTTTAGGGGGCGATTGGGAGACCCAGTACTTC.

The V and J genes are TRBV5-5 and TRBJ1-2; D call uncertain. CDR3 size: 17 residues. CDR1 SGHKS and CDR2 YYEKEE come from the germline V gene (reference sequence). V lost 4 bases and J lost 5, with 24 bases in between. The CDR3 DNA reads TGTGCCAGCAGCCCGGCGGCAAAAGGTGTCAATTTTTATGGCTACACCTTC. Its protein is CASSPAAKGVNFYGYTF.

V usage is TRBV5-6 and J usage is TRBJ2-5; weak D call: TRBD1 (5 bases). Trimming took off 2 bases at V and 9 bases at J, with 23 bases between the two ends. The CDR3 is 16 amino acids. Germline CDR1 reads SGHDT; CDR2 reads YYEEEE. In nucleotides, the CDR3 is TGTGCCAGCAGCTTCGGCGCCTCGGCCTCGGCAGGGCCCCAGTACTTC. The encoded protein is CASSFGASASAGPQYF. The full variable domain, its missing parts supplied by reference TRBV5-6 and TRBJ2-5, is DAGVTQSPTHLIKTRGQQVTLRCSPKSGHDTVSWYQQALGQGPQFIFQYYEEEERQRGNFPDRFSGHQFPNYSSELNVNALLLGDSALYLCASSFGASASAGPQYFGPGTRLLVL.

The J gene is TRBJ2-5, the V gene TRBV15; D perhaps matches TRBD1 (6 bases). Germline values: CDR1 LNHNV, CDR2 YYDKDF (reference sequence). The V gene lost 1 base and the J gene lost 0 bases, with 21 bases spanning the gap. The CDR3 runs 19 residues. CDR3 in DNA: TGTGCCACCAGCAGAGGAAGAACAGGGCGAATGTCGTACCAAGAGACCCAGTACTTC. Its protein product is CATSRGRTGRMSYQETQYF.

This chain joins TRBV11-3 and TRBJ1-1; D is undetermined. Germline CDR1 and CDR2: SGHNT and YENEEA. The CDR3 contains 13 residues. The V end lost 1 base, the J end lost 4 bases, and 7 bases lay between the germline ends. The CDR3 DNA follows: TGTGCCAGCAGCTTAGCCCCTGTCACTGAAGCTTTCTTT. Protein product: CASSLAPVTEAFF.

The J gene is TRBJ1-2, the V gene TRBV11-2; the match to TRBD1 covers 8 bases. Germline CDR1 reads SGHAT; CDR2 reads FQNNGV. V shed 5 bases, J shed 8 bases, and the junction held 7 bases outside the gene matches. The CDR3 loop spans 13 amino acids. The DNA for the CDR3 is TGTGCCAGCAGCAAACAGGGGGTCCCGGGCTACACCTTC. It encodes CASSKQGVPGYTF.

This chain joins TRBV19 and TRBJ1-2, with a tentative D call TRBD1 (6 bases). In germline, CDR1 is LNHDA, CDR2 SQIVND (reference sequence). V was trimmed by 9 bases and J by 1 base, leaving 18 bases between them. CDR3 length: 15 amino acids. The CDR3 DNA follows: TGTGCCAGCCACAGGGCGGCCGCGAGTAACTATGGCTACACCTTC. Amino acids: CASHRAAASNYGYTF.